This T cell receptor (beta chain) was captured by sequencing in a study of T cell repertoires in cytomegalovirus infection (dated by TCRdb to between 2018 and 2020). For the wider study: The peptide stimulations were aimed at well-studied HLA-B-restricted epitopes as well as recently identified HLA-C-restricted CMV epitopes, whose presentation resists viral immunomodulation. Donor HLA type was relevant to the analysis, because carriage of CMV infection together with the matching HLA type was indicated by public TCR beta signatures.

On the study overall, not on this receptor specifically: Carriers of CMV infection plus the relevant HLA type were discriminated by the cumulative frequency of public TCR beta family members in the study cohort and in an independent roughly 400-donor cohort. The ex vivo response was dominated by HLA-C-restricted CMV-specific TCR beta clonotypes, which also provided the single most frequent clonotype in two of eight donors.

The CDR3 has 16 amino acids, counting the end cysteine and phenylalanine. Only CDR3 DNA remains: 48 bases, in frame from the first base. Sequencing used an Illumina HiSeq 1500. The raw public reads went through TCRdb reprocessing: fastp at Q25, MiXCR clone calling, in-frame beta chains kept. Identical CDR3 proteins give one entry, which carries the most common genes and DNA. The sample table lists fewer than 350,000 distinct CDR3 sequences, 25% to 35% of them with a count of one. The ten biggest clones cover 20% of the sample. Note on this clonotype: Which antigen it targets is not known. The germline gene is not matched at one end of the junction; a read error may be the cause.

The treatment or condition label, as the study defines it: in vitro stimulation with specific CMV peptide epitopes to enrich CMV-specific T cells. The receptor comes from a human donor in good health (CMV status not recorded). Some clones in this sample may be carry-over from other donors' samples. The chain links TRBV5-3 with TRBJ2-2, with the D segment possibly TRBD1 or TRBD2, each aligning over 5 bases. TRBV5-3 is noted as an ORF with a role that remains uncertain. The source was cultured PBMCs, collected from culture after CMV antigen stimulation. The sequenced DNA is TGTGCCAGCAGCTTGGGTCAGGGAGTGAACACCGGGGAGCTGTTTTTT. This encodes CASSLGQGVNTGELFF.